This entry is about one T cell receptor (beta chain). This entry belongs to a study of regulatory T cells in long-lasting Graves disease. Construction of the TCR beta libraries employed iRepertoire HTBI primers in conjunction with Arm-PCR of CDR3 regions. TCRdb re-called the multiplex PCR reads with MiXCR, one entry per CDR3 protein. The sample includes some 220,000 distinct CDR3 sequences, roughly a fifth of them seen just once. From germline, CDR1 is MNHNS and CDR2 SASEGT. The CDR3 loop spans 14 amino acids. V lost 3 bases, J lost 5 bases, and 13 bases lay in between. Time point specified: newly diagnosed GD, antithyroid drugs for less than 3 months. The authors made the TCR library using RNA they extracted from PBMCs. These data also featured in a second study, about T cells in Graves' hyperthyroidism and ophthalmopathy. As that study records: The blood repertoire included most of the expanded thyroid clonotypes above 0.001.

The clonotype originates from a young woman with Graves disease. This chain joins TRBV6-1 and TRBJ2-5; no definite D call. This material consisted of peripheral blood mononuclear cells (PBMCs), taken at new diagnosis, from a patient treated with antithyroid drugs. The chain's CDR3 is CASSDLREWETQYF. Here the CDR3 DNA reads TGTGCCAGCAGTGATCTAAGGGAATGGGAGACCCAGTACTTC.